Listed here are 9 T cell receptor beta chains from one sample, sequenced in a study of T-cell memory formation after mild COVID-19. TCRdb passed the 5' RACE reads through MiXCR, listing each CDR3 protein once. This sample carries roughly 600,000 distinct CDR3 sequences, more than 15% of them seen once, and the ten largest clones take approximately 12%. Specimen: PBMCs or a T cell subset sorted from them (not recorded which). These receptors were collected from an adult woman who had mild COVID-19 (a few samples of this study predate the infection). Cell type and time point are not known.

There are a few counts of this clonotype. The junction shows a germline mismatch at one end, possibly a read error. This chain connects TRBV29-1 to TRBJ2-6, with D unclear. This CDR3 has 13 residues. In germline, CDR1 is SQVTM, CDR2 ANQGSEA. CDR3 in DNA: TGCAGCGTTTATCGTACTGGTGCCAACGTCCTGACTTTC. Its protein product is CSVYRTGANVLTF.

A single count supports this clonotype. DNA for the CDR3: TGTGCCAGCAGACCGACGACAGGGGAGGTTGAAGCTTTCTTT. Protein: CASRPTTGEVEAFF. The V call is TRBV12-3 or TRBV12-4, the J call TRBJ1-1; TRBD1 matches at 8 bases. The CDR3 contains 14 residues. Trimming at V came to 6 bases and at J to 7 bases, leaving 10 bases not matched to a gene.

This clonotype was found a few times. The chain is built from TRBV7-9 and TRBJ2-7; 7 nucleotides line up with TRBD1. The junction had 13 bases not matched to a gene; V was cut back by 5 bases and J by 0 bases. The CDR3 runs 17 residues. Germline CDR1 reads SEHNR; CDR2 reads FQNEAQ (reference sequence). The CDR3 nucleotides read TGTGCCAGCAGCCCCGGACGGACAGGAAGATACTCCTACGAGCAGTACTTC. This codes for CASSPGRTGRYSYEQYF.

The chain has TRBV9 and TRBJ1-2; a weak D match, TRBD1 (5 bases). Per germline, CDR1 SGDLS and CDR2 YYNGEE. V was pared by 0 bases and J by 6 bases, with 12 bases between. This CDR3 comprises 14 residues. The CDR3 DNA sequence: TGTGCCAGCAGCGTAGATGGCAGGGAGGATGGCTACACCTTC. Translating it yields CASSVDGREDGYTF.

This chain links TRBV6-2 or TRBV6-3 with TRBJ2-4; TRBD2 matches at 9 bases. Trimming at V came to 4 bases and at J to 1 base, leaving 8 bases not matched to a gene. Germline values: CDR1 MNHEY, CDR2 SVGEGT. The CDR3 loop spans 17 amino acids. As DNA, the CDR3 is TGTGCCAGCAGTTTCCCTCTAGCGGGGAACGCCAAAAACATTCAGTACTTC. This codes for CASSFPLAGNAKNIQYF.

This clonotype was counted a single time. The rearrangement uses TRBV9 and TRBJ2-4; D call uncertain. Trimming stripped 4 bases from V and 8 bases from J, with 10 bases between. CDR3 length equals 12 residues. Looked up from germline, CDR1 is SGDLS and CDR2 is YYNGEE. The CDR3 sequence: CASSSSGDIQYF. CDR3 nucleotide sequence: TGTGCCAGCAGCTCCTCGGGTGACATTCAGTACTTC. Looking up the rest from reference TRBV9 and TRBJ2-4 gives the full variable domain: DSGVTQTPKHLITATGQRVTLRCSPRSGDLSVYWYQQSLDQGLQFLIQYYNGEERAKGNILERFSAQQFPDLHSELNLSSLELGDSALYFCASSSSGDIQYFGAGTRLSVL.

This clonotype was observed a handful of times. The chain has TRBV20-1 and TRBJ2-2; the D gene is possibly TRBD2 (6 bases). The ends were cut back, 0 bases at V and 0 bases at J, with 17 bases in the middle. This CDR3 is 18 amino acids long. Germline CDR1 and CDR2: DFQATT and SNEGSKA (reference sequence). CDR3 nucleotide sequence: TGCAGTGCTAGAGATCAGTTAATCGGGGGATCGAACACCGGGGAGCTGTTTTTT. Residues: CSARDQLIGGSNTGELFF.

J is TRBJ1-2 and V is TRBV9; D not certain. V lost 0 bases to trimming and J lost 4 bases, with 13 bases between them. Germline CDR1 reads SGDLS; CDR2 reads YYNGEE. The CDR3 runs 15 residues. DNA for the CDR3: TGTGCCAGCAGCGTAGTACCGGACCTATCCTATGGCTACACCTTC. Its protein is CASSVVPDLSYGYTF.

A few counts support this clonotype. The CDR3 region is CASSHVVGGLGMNEQFF. The CDR3 DNA sequence: TGTGCCAGCAGCCATGTGGTGGGGGGCTTGGGGATGAATGAGCAGTTCTTC. The gene calls are TRBV3-1 and TRBJ2-1; D could derive from TRBD1 or TRBD2 (6 bases each). The V gene lost 3 bases and the J gene lost 7 bases, with 22 bases spanning the gap. The CDR3 length is 17 residues. In germline, CDR1 is LGHDT, CDR2 YNNKEL (reference sequence).